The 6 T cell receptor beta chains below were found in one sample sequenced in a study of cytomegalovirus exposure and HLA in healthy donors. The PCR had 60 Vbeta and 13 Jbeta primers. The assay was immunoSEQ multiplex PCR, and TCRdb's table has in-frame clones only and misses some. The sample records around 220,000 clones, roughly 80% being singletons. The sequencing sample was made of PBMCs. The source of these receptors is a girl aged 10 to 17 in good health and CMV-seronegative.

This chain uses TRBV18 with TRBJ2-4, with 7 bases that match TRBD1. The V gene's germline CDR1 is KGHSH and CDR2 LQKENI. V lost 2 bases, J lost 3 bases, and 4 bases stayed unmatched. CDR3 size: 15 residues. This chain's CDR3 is CASSPVQGVKNIQYF. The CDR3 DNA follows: TGTGCCAGCTCACCAGTCCAGGGGGTCAAAAACATTCAGTACTTC.

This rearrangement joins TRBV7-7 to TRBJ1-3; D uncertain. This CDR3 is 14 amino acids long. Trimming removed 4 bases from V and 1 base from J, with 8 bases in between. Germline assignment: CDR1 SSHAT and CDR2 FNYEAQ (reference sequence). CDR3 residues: CASSSDNSGNTIYF. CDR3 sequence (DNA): TGTGCCAGCAGCTCTGACAATTCTGGAAACACCATATATTTT.

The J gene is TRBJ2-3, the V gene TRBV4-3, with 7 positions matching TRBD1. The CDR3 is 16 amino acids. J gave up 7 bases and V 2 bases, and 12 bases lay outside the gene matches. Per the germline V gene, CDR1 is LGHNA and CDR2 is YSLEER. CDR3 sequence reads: CASSQRQGEVVNTQYF. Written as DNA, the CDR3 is TGCGCCAGCAGCCAACGACAGGGTGAAGTGGTAAATACGCAGTATTTT.

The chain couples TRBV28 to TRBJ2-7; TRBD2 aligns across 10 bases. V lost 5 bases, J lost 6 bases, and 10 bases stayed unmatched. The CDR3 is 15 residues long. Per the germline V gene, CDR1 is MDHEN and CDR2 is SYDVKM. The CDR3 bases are TGTGCCAGCAGTCCATCTAGCGGGAGTGCGGTCGAGCAGTACTTC. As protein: CASSPSSGSAVEQYF. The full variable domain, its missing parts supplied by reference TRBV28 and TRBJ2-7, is DVKVTQSSRYLVKRTGEKVFLECVQDMDHENMFWYRQDPGLGLRLIYFSYDVKMKEKGDIPEGYSVSREKKERFSLILESASTNQTSMYLCASSPSSGSAVEQYFGPGTRLTVT.

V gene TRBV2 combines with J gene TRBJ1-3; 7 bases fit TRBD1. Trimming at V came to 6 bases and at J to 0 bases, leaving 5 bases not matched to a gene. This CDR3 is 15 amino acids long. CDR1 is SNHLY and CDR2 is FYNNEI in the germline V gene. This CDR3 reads CASSADRSSGNTIYF. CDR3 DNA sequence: TGTGCCAGCAGCGCGGACAGGAGCTCTGGAAACACCATATATTTT.

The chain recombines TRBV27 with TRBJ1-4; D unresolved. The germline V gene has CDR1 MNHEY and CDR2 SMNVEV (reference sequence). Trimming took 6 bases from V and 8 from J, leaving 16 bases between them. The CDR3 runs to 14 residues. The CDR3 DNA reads TGTGCCAGCAGCGTCGACCGGGCTAGCGAAAAACTGTTTTTT. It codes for CASSVDRASEKLFF.